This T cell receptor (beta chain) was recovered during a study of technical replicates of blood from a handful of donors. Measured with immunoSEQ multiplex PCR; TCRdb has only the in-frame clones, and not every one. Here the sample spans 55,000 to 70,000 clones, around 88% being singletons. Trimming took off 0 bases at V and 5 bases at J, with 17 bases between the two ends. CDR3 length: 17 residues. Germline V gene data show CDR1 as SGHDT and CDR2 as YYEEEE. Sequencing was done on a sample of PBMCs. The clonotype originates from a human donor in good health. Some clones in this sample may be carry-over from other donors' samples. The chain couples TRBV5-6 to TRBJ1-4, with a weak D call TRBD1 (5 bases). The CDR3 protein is CASSLAFEGVKNEKLFF. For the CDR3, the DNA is TGTGCCAGCAGCTTGGCCTTCGAAGGGGTGAAAAATGAAAAACTGTTTTTT.